This is a list of T cell receptor beta chains from one sample in a study of cytomegalovirus exposure and HLA in healthy donors. Assay: immunoSEQ multiplex PCR; the TCRdb copy retains only in-frame clones and omits some. The profile shows 100,000 to 120,000 clones, approximately 96% of them singletons. What was sequenced was PBMCs. The receptors shown here come from a woman aged 18-30 years in good health and CMV-seronegative. Each CDR3 is given with its conserved first and last residue. Part of the rows lack a size; the others show once, few, many or a class for expanded clones.

J: TRBJ1-4
length: 10
size: once
V: TRBV20-1
CDR3: CSAGPEKLFF

J: TRBJ1-1
length: 11
size: once
V: TRBV7-9
CDR3: CASSYGAEAFF

J: TRBJ1-4
length: 14
size: -
V: TRBV7-9
CDR3: CASSAPGTSEKLFF

J: TRBJ1-2
length: 14
size: -
V: TRBV5-1
CDR3: CASSLDRTNYGYTF

J: TRBJ2-3
length: 15
size: -
V: TRBV10-3
CDR3: CAISEGEGRPDTQYF

J: TRBJ2-5
length: 13
size: -
V: TRBV2
CDR3: CASRRGGGETQYF

J: TRBJ1-6
length: 15
size: -
V: TRBV4-1
CDR3: CASSRTGYYNSPLHF

J: TRBJ2-7
length: 11
size: -
V: TRBV6-6
CDR3: CASREAYEQYF

J: TRBJ1-4
length: 15
size: -
V: TRBV7-2
CDR3: CASSFQWAGKEKLFF

J: TRBJ1-1
length: 12
size: -
V: TRBV28
CDR3: CASSSVNTEAFF

J: TRBJ2-3
length: 18
size: few
V: TRBV7-8
CDR3: CASSPRPPSGASTDTQYF

J: TRBJ2-5
length: 17
size: -
V: TRBV7-6
CDR3: CASSPGLGGANQETQYF

J: TRBJ1-6
length: 15
size: -
V: TRBV7-2
CDR3: CASSPRDRPQSPLHF

J: TRBJ2-2
length: 16
size: -
V: TRBV7-2
CDR3: CASSLSGTSGAGELFF

J: TRBJ2-1
length: 17
size: -
V: TRBV11-2
CDR3: CASSLPGTSGGYNEQFF

J: TRBJ1-4
length: 16
size: -
V: TRBV6-5
CDR3: CASSYRRTGRSEKLFF

J: TRBJ1-2
length: 16
size: -
V: TRBV6-1
CDR3: CASSEVAWQVNYGYTF

J: TRBJ2-7
length: 15
size: -
V: TRBV12-1
CDR3: CASSPPGTVFYEQYF

J: TRBJ2-3
length: 17
size: -
V: TRBV7-3
CDR3: CASSFGTSGGSTDTQYF

J: TRBJ1-3
length: 16
size: -
V: TRBV5-4
CDR3: CASSDPDSRAGNTIYF

J: TRBJ2-3
length: 16
size: -
V: TRBV11-1
CDR3: CASSVEGQGAFDTQYF

J: TRBJ2-3
length: 16
size: -
V: TRBV7-2
CDR3: CASSFSSGTSTDTQYF

J: TRBJ1-2
length: 13
size: -
V: TRBV7-2
CDR3: CASSSGQDYGYTF

J: TRBJ1-5
length: 12
size: -
V: TRBV28
CDR3: CASSPPIQPQHF

J: TRBJ2-5
length: 14
size: -
V: TRBV11-2
CDR3: CASSPGQGWETQYF

J: TRBJ1-2
length: 13
size: -
V: TRBV5-4
CDR3: CASNVGQTYGYTF

J: TRBJ2-7
length: 14
size: -
V: TRBV9
CDR3: CASSVGQGNYEQYF

J: TRBJ2-5
length: 15
size: -
V: TRBV4-1
CDR3: CASSQVAGSQETQYF

J: TRBJ2-7
length: 16
size: -
V: TRBV4-2
CDR3: CASSEGNGPRGNEQYF

J: TRBJ2-2
length: 11
size: -
V: TRBV28
CDR3: CASQFTGELFF

J: TRBJ1-2
length: 15
size: -
V: TRBV10-3
CDR3: CAISGTTDYNYGYTF

J: TRBJ1-2
length: 14
size: once
V: TRBV28
CDR3: CASSTSAGVSGYTF

J: TRBJ1-2
length: 13
size: -
V: TRBV5-1
CDR3: CASSFQGNYGYTF

J: TRBJ1-2
length: 15
size: -
V: TRBV4-1
CDR3: CASSQAKSGVYGYTF

J: TRBJ2-5
length: 14
size: -
V: TRBV5-6
CDR3: CASSLVAAQETQYF

J: TRBJ1-4
length: 16
size: -
V: TRBV6-4
CDR3: CASIIRDRGANEKLFF

J: TRBJ1-3
length: 15
size: -
V: TRBV13
CDR3: CASSPKRYVWNTIYF

J: TRBJ2-7
length: 15
size: -
V: TRBV28
CDR3: CASSLTSGTFYEQYF

J: TRBJ2-5
length: 16
size: -
V: TRBV7-2
CDR3: CASSSFPTSGGETQYF

J: TRBJ1-4
length: 14
size: -
V: TRBV18
CDR3: CASSRGATNEKLFF

J: TRBJ2-7
length: 17
size: -
V: TRBV4-1
CDR3: CASTPFETGTAIGEQYF